This paragraph covers one TCR beta chain sequence. Its recognized antigen is unknown. No base qualities exist here, and no much larger clone lies one base off it. This sample is part of a study of blood T cell repertoires in COVID-19 (dated by TCRdb to between 2020 and 2021). Regarding the complete study: The collaborator samples originated in the United States, Italy and Spain and spanned the acute and convalescent phases of COVID-19. Nearly every sample came with metadata listing a de-identified subject ID, COVID-19 status, age in years and sex. The prospective study material was composed of cDNA or gDNA derived from T cells, B-cell-depleted T cells, or PBMCs. Where available, HLA class I and class II types were obtained from metadata supplied by the sample provider rather than from assay-based typing. Samples came from the ongoing ImmuneRACE study (first 160 participants) plus 1,254 subjects from 6 global collaborators. The repertoires were released in a freely available public database intended as a resource for research on the immune response to SARS-CoV-2. Subjects who had been exposed to COVID-19, were actively infected with it, or had recovered from it provided the deeply sampled blood TCRbeta repertoires that made up the dataset.

TCRbeta CDR3 regions were amplified from genomic DNA using the immunoSEQ Assay, a bias-controlled multiplex PCR. Regarding the original processing steps: The number of nucleated cells in each sample was estimated from the amplification of reference gene primers within the assay. To quantify the absolute abundance of each unique TCRbeta CDR3 rearrangement, sequence reads were collapsed and filtered. For each sample, productive Simpson clonality was calculated by taking the square root of Simpson's diversity index across productive rearrangements. TCRdb carries this immuneACCESS record with in-frame sequences only. Its versions omit some clonotypes, under half of them owing to an unresolved V gene in the studies checked, with the rest unexplained. The V and J calls and clone size were taken over from that table, and D and trimming were inferred from the DNA. For this sample the table gives 470,000 or so clones, of which more than 85% were detected only once. The biggest ten clones account for about 4.5% of the sample.

Study-level results and caveats: How much clinical and demographic metadata was included differed by source and by participant, and the metadata was provided uncurated.

The CDR3 sequence holds 12 residues, the cysteine and phenylalanine included. The sequence is cut down to CDR3 DNA, 36 bases in frame from base 1. V loses 3 bases of germline sequence and J loses 6 bases, and the interval between the two ends is 10 bases. CDR1 is given as SGHRS and CDR2 as YFSETQ, both from the germline V gene. Each collaborating institution followed its own protocols to collect whole blood in K2EDTA tubes. For TCRbeta analysis, collaborators shipped samples in one of three forms: frozen whole blood, isolated PBMCs, or DNA extracted from either of those sample types. The sequenced sample consisted of peripheral blood. The chain was built from TRBV5-1 and TRBJ2-7; TRBD1 is a possible D gene, resting on 6 matching bases. The receptor comes from a woman in her twenties or thirties with acute or convalescent COVID-19. The DNA reads as follows: TGCGCCAGCAGCTACAGCAGGGGCGAGCAGTACTTC. This gives the protein CASSYSRGEQYF. The full variable domain, with segments outside the CDR3 supplied by the reference TRBV5-1 and TRBJ2-7 proteins, appears as KAGVTQTPRYLIKTRGQQVTLSCSPISGHRSVSWYQQTPGQGLQFLFEYFSETQRNKGNFPGRFSGRQFSNSRSEMNVSTLELGDSALYLCASSYSRGEQYFGPGTRLTVT.